By share, the clone carrying this T cell receptor (beta chain) counts as medium-sized. Its antigen is not known. This entry is derived from a study of liver allograft versus peripheral blood T cells. Overall study context: The authors compared T cell receptor repertoires in transplanted livers with those in the peripheral blood of recipients.

CDR1 is DFQATT, CDR2 SNEGSKA, per germline (reference sequence). The length of the CDR3 is 15 residues. Trimming shortened V by 3 bases and J by 1 base, and 13 bases separated the two germline ends. TCRdb re-called the reads through MiXCR, storing one row per CDR3 protein. The data contain under 1,500 distinct CDR3 sequences, 11% of them singletons. Whole-study results and caveats: It was reported that the T cell receptor repertoires found inside liver allografts differed from those that were detected in peripheral blood.

The rearrangement joins TRBV20-1 to TRBJ2-4; perhaps D is TRBD1 or TRBD2 (6 bases each). The receptor comes from a human patient who had a liver transplant. The graft donor may have given rise to some T cells. For the CDR3, the DNA is TGCAGTGCTAGTGGGGGGCGAGGGGCCAAAAACATTCAGTACTTC. It encodes CSASGGRGAKNIQYF.